A single sample gave rise to the 20 T cell receptor beta chains below, sequenced in a study of blood T cell repertoires in COVID-19. Clones were sequenced by immunoSEQ multiplex PCR, and TCRdb holds only the in-frame ones, with some missing. The sample consists of under 45,000 clones, about three quarters of them appearing once. Sequences were obtained from peripheral blood. The receptor source for this set is a man aged 55 to 70 with active COVID-19.

The rearrangement uses TRBV19 and TRBJ1-1; D unresolved. The CDR3 contains 16 residues. CDR1 is LNHDA, CDR2 SQIVND, per germline (reference sequence). The V gene lost 3 bases and the J gene lost 0 bases, with 14 bases spanning the gap. The CDR3 loop reads CASSINTVDMNTEAFF. DNA for the CDR3: TGTGCCAGTAGTATTAATACAGTAGACATGAACACTGAAGCTTTCTTT.

The chain joins TRBV5-8 to TRBJ1-6; D perhaps matches TRBD1 (5 bases). The CDR3 has 15 residues. V was cut by 7 bases and J by 4 bases, with 15 bases left in between. Looked up from germline, CDR1 is SGHTS and CDR2 is YDEGEE. CDR3 in amino acids: CASSSTDRYNSPLHF. The CDR3 nucleotides read TGTGCCAGCTCCTCCACCGACAGATATAATTCACCCCTCCACTTT.

The V gene is TRBV11-2, the J gene TRBJ2-1, with TRBD2 matching over 7 bases. The CDR3 extends over 16 amino acids. Germline trimming cut 8 bases from V and 4 bases from J; bases unmatched to any gene: 14. Germline V CDR1 and CDR2: SGHAT, FQNNGV. CDR3 in DNA: TGTGCCAGCGGGGGGGGGATACTGACAAATTACAATGAGCAGTTCTTC. This codes for CASGGGILTNYNEQFF.

V gene TRBV19 combines with J gene TRBJ1-2; D ambiguous. The CDR3 extends over 12 amino acids. Per germline, CDR1 LNHDA and CDR2 SQIVND (reference sequence). The V gene lost 7 bases and the J gene lost 2 bases, with 8 bases spanning the gap. The CDR3 coding sequence is TGTGCCAGTATGCGGGGAAACTATGGCTACACCTTC. It yields the protein CASMRGNYGYTF.

The J gene is TRBJ1-1, the V gene TRBV28; D remains unclear. Trimming took off 5 bases at V and 7 bases at J, with 14 bases between the two ends. The CDR3 is made up of 13 amino acids. Per the germline V gene, CDR1 is MDHEN and CDR2 is SYDVKM. Written as DNA, the CDR3 is TGTGCCAGCAGTCTCCCTGGCGGTAGTGAAGCTTTCTTT. It codes for CASSLPGGSEAFF.

The V and J genes are TRBV2 and TRBJ2-5, with a weak D call TRBD1 (5 bases). The CDR3 covers 11 residues. Germline loops: CDR1 SNHLY, CDR2 FYNNEI. V was trimmed by 2 bases and J by 10 bases, leaving 8 bases between them. CDR3 sequence reads: CASSENRFQYF. Here the CDR3 DNA reads TGTGCCAGCAGTGAAAACAGGTTCCAGTACTTC.

The rearrangement links TRBV9 to TRBJ1-2; D is perhaps TRBD1 (5 bases). Germline V gene lookup returns CDR1 SGDLS and CDR2 YYNGEE. Trimming took off 2 bases at V and 5 bases at J, with 16 bases between the two ends. The CDR3 runs 15 residues. The CDR3 protein is CASSVDAGPTYGYTF. The CDR3 nucleotides read TGTGCCAGCAGCGTCGACGCGGGGCCTACTTATGGCTACACCTTC.

The chain carries TRBV4-3 and TRBJ1-3; D perhaps matches TRBD1 (5 bases). Deletions cut 4 bases from V and 0 bases from J, with 10 bases between. The CDR3 spans 15 residues. The germline gives CDR1 LGHNA, CDR2 YSLEER. CDR3 in amino acids: CASSPETVSGNTIYF. Here the CDR3 DNA reads TGCGCCAGCAGCCCAGAGACAGTCTCTGGAAACACCATATATTTT.

In its sample, this clone was seen a few times. The CDR3 DNA is TGTGCCAGCAGCTTGGCACAGTTTTTCAATGAGCAGTTCTTC. It translates to CASSLAQFFNEQFF. This rearrangement joins TRBV5-5 to TRBJ2-1; D unclear. The CDR3 totals 14 residues. Looked up from germline, CDR1 is SGHKS and CDR2 is YYEKEE (reference sequence). V was clipped by 0 bases and J by 6 bases, with 10 bases between them.

V usage is TRBV5-1 and J usage is TRBJ1-1; D unresolved. There are 15 residues in the CDR3. Germline CDR1 and CDR2: SGHRS and YFSETQ. The V and J ends lost 0 bases and 4 bases respectively, with 13 bases between them. CDR3 DNA: TGCGCCAGCAGCTTGGGAGGGCGTACGGGCACTGAAGCTTTCTTT. Its protein product is CASSLGGRTGTEAFF.

The genes are TRBV4-2 and TRBJ2-3, with D perhaps TRBD1 (6 bases). Trimming removed 0 bases from V and 5 bases from J, with 15 bases in between. Per the germline V gene, CDR1 is LGHNA and CDR2 is YNFKEQ. This CDR3 has 16 amino acids. DNA of the CDR3: TGTGCCAGCAGCCAAGAGAGCAGGGGAAAGGGAGATACGCAGTATTTT. Translating gives CASSQESRGKGDTQYF.

The rearrangement joins TRBV14 to TRBJ2-7; tentatively, D is TRBD2 (7 bases). V lost 0 bases and J lost 3, with 21 bases in between. CDR3 size: 18 residues. Germline CDR1 and CDR2: SGHDN and FVKESK. The CDR3 DNA sequence: TGTGCCAGCAGCCAAGAATGGTCTTGGGTCGGGGGGCTCTACGAGCAGTACTTC. It translates to CASSQEWSWVGGLYEQYF.

The J gene is TRBJ2-1, the V gene TRBV29-1, with D perhaps matching TRBD1 (5 bases). This CDR3 comprises 12 residues. The V end lost 6 bases, the J end lost 11 bases, and 17 bases lay between the germline ends. Per the germline V gene, CDR1 is SQVTM and CDR2 is ANQGSEA. In DNA form, the CDR3 reads TGCAGCGTCTGGGGCGACGGATCTAAGCAGTTCTTC. Protein: CSVWGDGSKQFF.

This chain connects TRBV5-1 to TRBJ2-6; D unclear. The V end lost 0 bases, the J end lost 0 bases, and 7 bases lay between the germline ends. The CDR3 extends over 16 amino acids. Germline CDR1 SGHRS, CDR2 YFSETQ. CDR3 in amino acids: CASSLEQVSGANVLTF. In nucleotides, the CDR3 is TGCGCCAGCAGCTTGGAGCAGGTCTCTGGGGCCAACGTCCTGACTTTC.

The gene calls are TRBV7-9 and TRBJ2-2, with D possibly TRBD2 on 6 matching bases. V shed 2 bases and J shed 2 bases, with 15 bases lying between them. Germline V gene lookup returns CDR1 SEHNR and CDR2 FQNEAQ (reference sequence). The CDR3 sequence is 17 residues long. The CDR3 nucleotides read TGTGCCAGCAGCTTACGAGGAGGGACCGTTAACACCGGGGAGCTGTTTTTT. Translating it yields CASSLRGGTVNTGELFF.

The chain links TRBV5-1 to TRBJ2-7; a weak D match, TRBD1 (5 bases). V was cut by 4 bases and J by 4 bases, with 15 bases left in between. Germline V lookup: CDR1 SGHRS, CDR2 YFSETQ. The CDR3 length is 14 residues. Here the CDR3 reads CASSLDSSTYEQYF. The CDR3 nucleotides are TGCGCCAGCAGCCTCGACAGTAGCACGTACGAGCAGTACTTC.

This sequence joins TRBV3-1 (or the pseudogene TRBV3-2) and TRBJ2-1, with D possibly being TRBD2 (6 bases). Trimming pared 0 bases from V and 7 bases from J, leaving 16 bases between. Germline-derived CDR1 and CDR2 are LGHDT and YNNKEL (reference sequence). The CDR3 covers 16 residues. CDR3: CASSQDMGRLLNEQFF. Written as DNA, the CDR3 is TGTGCCAGCAGCCAAGATATGGGGAGGCTATTGAATGAGCAGTTCTTC.

The chain uses TRBV5-1 and TRBJ2-5, with TRBD2 matching 14 bases. Trimming removed 4 bases from V and 5 bases from J; junction bases left unmatched: 1. The CDR3 has 14 residues. CDR1 and CDR2 from the germline V gene are SGHRS and YFSETQ. The CDR3 region has the DNA TGCGCCAGCAGCAGGACTAGCGGGAGGGAGACCCAGTACTTC. Its protein product is CASSRTSGRETQYF.

The gene calls are TRBV15 and TRBJ1-3; D is unresolved. Between the trimmed V and J ends, which lost 0 bases and 0 bases, there was a span of 9 bases. The germline V gene encodes CDR1 LNHNV and CDR2 YYDKDF (reference sequence). This CDR3 contains 16 residues. As DNA, the CDR3 is TGTGCCACCAGCAGAGATATTGGGAGCTCTGGAAACACCATATATTTT. Protein sequence: CATSRDIGSSGNTIYF.

The chain has TRBV6-5 and TRBJ2-5; TRBD2 aligns across 7 bases. J was trimmed by 5 bases and V by 7 bases; bases with no gene match: 7. This CDR3 has 13 residues. Germline V lookup: CDR1 MNHEY, CDR2 SVGAGI. The CDR3 DNA sequence: TGTGCCAGCATTCTGACTAGCAGGGAGACCCAGTACTTC. This translates into CASILTSRETQYF.